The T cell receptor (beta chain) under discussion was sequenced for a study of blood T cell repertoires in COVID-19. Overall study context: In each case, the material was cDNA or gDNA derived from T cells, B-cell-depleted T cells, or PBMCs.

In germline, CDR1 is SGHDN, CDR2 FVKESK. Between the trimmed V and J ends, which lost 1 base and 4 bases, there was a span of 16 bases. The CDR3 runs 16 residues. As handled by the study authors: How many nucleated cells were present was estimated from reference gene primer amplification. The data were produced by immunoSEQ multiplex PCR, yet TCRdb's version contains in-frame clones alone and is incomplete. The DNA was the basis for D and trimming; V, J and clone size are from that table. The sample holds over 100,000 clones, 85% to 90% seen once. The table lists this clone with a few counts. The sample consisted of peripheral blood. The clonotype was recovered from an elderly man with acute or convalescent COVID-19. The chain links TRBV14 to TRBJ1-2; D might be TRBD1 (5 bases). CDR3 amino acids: CASSQVVNRGPYGYTF. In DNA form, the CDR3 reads TGTGCCAGCAGCCAAGTAGTAAATAGGGGTCCCTATGGCTACACCTTC.